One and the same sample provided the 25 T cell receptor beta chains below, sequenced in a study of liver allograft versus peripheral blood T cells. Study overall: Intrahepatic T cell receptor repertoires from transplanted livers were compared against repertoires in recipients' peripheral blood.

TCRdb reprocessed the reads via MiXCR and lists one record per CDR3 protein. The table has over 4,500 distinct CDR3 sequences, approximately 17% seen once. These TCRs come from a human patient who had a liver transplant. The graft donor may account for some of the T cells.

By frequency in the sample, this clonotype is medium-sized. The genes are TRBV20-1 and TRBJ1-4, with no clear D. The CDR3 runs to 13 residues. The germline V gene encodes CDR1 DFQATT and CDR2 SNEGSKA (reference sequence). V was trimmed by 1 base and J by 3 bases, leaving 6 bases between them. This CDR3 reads CSARGRSNEKLFF. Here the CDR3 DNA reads TGCAGTGCTAGAGGACGGTCTAATGAAAAACTGTTTTTT.

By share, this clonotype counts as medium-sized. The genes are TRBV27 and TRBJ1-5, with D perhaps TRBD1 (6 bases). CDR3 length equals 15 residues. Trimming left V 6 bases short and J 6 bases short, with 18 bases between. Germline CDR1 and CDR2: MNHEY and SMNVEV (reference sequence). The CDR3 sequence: CASSPRGRTSQPQHF. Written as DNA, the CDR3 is TGTGCCAGCAGCCCACGGGGGCGAACGAGTCAGCCCCAGCATTTT.

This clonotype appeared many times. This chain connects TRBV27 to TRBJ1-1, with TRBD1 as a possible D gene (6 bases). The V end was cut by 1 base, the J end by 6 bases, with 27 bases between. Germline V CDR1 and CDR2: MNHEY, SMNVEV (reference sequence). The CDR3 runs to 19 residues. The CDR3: CASSLFSPQLQGEIAEAFF. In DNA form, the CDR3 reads TGTGCCAGCAGTTTATTCTCCCCCCAGCTACAGGGAGAAATAGCTGAAGCTTTCTTT.

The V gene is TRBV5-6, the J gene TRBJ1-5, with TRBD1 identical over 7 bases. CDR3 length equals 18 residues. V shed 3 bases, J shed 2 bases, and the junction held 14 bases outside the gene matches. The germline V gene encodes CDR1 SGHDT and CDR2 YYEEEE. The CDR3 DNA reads TGTGCCAGCAGCTCCTCCCTACAGGGGCCATTCGGCAATCAGCCCCAGCATTTT. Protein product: CASSSSLQGPFGNQPQHF.

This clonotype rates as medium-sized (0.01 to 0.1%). The CDR3 DNA reads TGTGCCAGTAGTTCTTACTTTGCGGGCAAGAACAATGAGCAGTTCTTC. It encodes CASSSYFAGKNNEQFF. The chain recombines TRBV19 with TRBJ2-1; possible D gene TRBD2, 5 bases. V shed 5 bases and J shed 5 bases, with 19 bases lying between them. Germline V gives CDR1 LNHDA, CDR2 SQIVND (reference sequence). The CDR3 is 16 amino acids.

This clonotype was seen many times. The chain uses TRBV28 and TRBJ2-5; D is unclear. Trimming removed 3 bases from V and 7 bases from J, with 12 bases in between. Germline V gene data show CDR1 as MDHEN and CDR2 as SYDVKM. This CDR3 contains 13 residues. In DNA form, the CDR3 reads TGTGCCAGCAGTTTTGGACGAAAGGGGACCCAGTACTTC. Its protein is CASSFGRKGTQYF.

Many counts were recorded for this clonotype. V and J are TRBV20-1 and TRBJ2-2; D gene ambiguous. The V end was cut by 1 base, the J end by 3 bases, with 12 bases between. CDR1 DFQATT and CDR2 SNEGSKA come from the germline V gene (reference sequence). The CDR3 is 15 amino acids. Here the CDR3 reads CSARVGQTHTGELFF. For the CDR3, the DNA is TGCAGTGCTAGAGTCGGGCAGACACACACCGGGGAGCTGTTTTTT.

CDR3 DNA sequence: TGTGCCAGCAGTTGGGACAGGGGGCGGCGGGAGCAGTACTTC. It translates to CASSWDRGRREQYF. The chain couples TRBV12-3 or TRBV12-4 to TRBJ2-7; 12 bases match TRBD1. The CDR3 has 14 residues. J gave up 7 bases and V 4 bases, and 5 bases lay outside the gene matches.

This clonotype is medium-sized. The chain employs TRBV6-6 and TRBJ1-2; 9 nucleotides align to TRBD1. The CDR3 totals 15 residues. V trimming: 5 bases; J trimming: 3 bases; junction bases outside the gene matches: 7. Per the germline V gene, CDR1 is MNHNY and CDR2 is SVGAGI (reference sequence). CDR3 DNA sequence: TGTGCCAGCAGTCGGACAGGGGCGATTCACTATGGCTACACCTTC. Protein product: CASSRTGAIHYGYTF.

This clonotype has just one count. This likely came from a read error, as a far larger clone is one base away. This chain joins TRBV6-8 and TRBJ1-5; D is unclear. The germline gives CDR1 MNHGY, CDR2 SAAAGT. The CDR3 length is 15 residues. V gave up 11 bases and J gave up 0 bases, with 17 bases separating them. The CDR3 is CACTLAGNSNQPQHF. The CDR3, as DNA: TGTGCCTGCACCCTAGCCGGAAATAGCAATCAGCCCCAGCATTTT.

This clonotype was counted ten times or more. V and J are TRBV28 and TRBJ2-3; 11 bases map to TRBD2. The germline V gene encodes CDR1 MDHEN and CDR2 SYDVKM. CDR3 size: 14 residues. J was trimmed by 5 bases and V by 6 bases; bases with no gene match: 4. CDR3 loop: CASRLGTSGDTQYF. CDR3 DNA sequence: TGTGCCAGCAGACTAGGGACTAGCGGAGATACGCAGTATTTT.

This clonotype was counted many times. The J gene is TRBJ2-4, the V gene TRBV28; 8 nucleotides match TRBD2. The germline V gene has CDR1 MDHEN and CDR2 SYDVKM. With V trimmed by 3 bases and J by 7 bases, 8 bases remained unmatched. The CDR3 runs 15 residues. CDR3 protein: CASSFFGGGGNIQYF. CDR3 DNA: TGTGCCAGCAGTTTCTTCGGGGGGGGCGGGAACATTCAGTACTTC.

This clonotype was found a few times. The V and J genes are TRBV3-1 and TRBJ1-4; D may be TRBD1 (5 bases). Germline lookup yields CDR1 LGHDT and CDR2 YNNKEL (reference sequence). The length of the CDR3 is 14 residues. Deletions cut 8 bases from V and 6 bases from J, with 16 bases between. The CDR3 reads CASSRRGYYEKLFF. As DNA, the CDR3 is TGTGCCAGCTCCCGACGGGGGTATTATGAAAAACTGTTTTTT.

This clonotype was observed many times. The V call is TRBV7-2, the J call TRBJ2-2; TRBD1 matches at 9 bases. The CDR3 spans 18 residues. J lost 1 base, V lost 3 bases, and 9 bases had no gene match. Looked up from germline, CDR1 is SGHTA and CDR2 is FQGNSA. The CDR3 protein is CASSFPTGGLMNTGELFF. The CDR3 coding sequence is TGTGCCAGCAGCTTTCCGACAGGGGGACTAATGAACACCGGGGAGCTGTTTTTT.

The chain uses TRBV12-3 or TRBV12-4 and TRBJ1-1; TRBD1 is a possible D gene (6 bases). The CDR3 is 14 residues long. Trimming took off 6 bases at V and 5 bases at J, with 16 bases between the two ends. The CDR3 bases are TGTGCCAGCAGCAAAGGTGGGGGGCTGACTGAAGCTTTCTTT. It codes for CASSKGGGLTEAFF.

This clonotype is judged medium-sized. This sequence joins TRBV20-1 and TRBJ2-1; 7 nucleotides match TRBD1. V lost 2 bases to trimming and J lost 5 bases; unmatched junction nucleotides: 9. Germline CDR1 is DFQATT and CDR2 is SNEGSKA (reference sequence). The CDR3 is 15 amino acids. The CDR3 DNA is TGCAGTGCTAGATTCCCCGGGACAGTTGACAATGAGCAGTTCTTC. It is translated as CSARFPGTVDNEQFF.

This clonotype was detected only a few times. The CDR3 DNA reads as TGTGCCAGCAGCCCGGACAGTTTCACAGATACGCAGTATTTT. Protein product: CASSPDSFTDTQYF. The chain uses TRBV5-4 and TRBJ2-3; a weak D match, TRBD1 (6 bases). Germline loops: CDR1 SGHNT, CDR2 YYREEE (reference sequence). The V end was cut by 4 bases, the J end by 2 bases, with 11 bases between. The CDR3 length is 14 residues.

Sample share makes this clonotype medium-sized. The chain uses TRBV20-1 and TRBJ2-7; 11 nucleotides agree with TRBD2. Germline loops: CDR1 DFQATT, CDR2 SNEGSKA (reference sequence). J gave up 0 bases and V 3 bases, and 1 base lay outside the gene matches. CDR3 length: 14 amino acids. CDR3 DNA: TGCAGTGCTAGGGGGACTAGCGGCTCCTACGAGCAGTACTTC. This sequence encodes CSARGTSGSYEQYF.

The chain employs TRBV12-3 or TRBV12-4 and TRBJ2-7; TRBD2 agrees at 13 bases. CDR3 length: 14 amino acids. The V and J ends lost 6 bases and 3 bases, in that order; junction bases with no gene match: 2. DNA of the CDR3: TGTGCCAGCAGCCGGACTAGCGGGGGCTACGAGCAGTACTTC. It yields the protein CASSRTSGGYEQYF.

For the CDR3, the DNA is TGTGCCAGCAGCTCGTTCTATTTT. Its translation: CASSSFYF. The chain uses TRBV7-9 and TRBJ2-3; D ambiguous. V lost 4 bases, J lost 15 bases, and 5 bases lay in between. This CDR3 spans 8 amino acids. CDR1 and CDR2 (germline): SEHNR, FQNEAQ (reference sequence).

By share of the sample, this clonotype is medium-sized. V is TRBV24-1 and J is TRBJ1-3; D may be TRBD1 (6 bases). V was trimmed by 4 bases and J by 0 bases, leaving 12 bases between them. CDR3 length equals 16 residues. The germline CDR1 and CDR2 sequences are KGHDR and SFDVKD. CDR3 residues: CATSELDSHSGNTIYF. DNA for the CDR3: TGTGCCACCAGTGAGCTGGACAGTCACTCTGGAAACACCATATATTTT.

The CDR3: CASSPLPGREPQQETQYF. The CDR3 region has the DNA TGTGCCAGCAGCCCCTTACCGGGGCGGGAGCCGCAACAAGAGACCCAGTACTTC. The V gene is TRBV3-1, the J gene TRBJ2-5; 7 bases are a match to TRBD2. The V gene end was trimmed by 4 bases and the J gene end by 2 bases; junction bases not matched to a gene: 16. The germline V gene encodes CDR1 LGHDT and CDR2 YNNKEL (reference sequence). This CDR3 region has 18 residues.

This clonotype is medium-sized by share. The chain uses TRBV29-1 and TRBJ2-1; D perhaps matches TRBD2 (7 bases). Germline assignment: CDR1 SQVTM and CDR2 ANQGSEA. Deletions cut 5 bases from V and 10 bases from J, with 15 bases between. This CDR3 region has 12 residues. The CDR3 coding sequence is TGCAGCGTTCTCGGGGGGCTTAACGAGCAGTTCTTC. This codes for CSVLGGLNEQFF.

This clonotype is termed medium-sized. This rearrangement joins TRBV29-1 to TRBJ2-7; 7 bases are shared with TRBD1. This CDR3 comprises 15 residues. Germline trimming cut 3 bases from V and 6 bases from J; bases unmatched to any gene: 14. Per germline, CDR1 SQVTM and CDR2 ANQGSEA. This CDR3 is CSVESWAGGDSEQYF. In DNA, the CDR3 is TGCAGCGTTGAGAGCTGGGCAGGGGGTGACTCCGAGCAGTACTTC.

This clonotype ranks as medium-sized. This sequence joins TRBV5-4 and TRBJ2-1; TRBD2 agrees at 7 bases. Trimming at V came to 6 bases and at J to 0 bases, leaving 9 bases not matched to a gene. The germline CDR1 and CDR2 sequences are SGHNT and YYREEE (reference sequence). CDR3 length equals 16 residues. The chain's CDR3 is CASNSAAGNSYNEQFF. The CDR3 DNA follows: TGTGCCAGCAATTCTGCAGCGGGGAACTCCTACAATGAGCAGTTCTTC.